The present TCR beta chain was sequenced within a study of long-term antiretroviral therapy in people with HIV. Findings and caveats of the study: The repertoire was dominated at all time points by clones expanded before ART. Diversity measured after ART increased yet remained under transplant donor controls.

Run at survey level, the immunoSEQ assay was version v3.0. The method was immunoSEQ multiplex PCR; TCRdb's version includes in-frame clones alone and lacks a portion of them. The data contain around 20,000 clones, 75% to 85% of them seen just once; the ten biggest clones take up under 7.5%. Two or more post-ART PBMC samples, plus at least one pre-ART sample, were available for each donor. Each sample contained roughly 0.85-10 million cryopreserved PBMC, thawed before DNA extraction. The V segment lost 6 bases and the J segment 5 bases; nucleotides outside the gene matches: 7. The length of the CDR3 is 14 residues. In germline, CDR1 is KGHSH, CDR2 LQKENI. Note on this clone: Its antigen is still unknown.

The clonotype was recovered from a man aged 18 to 29 with HIV. This rearrangement joins TRBV18 to TRBJ2-5, with 9 bases aligning to TRBD2. This specimen consisted of unsorted PBMCs, obtained at the start of antiretroviral therapy, before treatment. The CDR3 spells CASSSAGGRETQYF. The CDR3 DNA reads TGTGCCAGCTCGTCGGCGGGAGGGAGGGAGACCCAGTACTTC.